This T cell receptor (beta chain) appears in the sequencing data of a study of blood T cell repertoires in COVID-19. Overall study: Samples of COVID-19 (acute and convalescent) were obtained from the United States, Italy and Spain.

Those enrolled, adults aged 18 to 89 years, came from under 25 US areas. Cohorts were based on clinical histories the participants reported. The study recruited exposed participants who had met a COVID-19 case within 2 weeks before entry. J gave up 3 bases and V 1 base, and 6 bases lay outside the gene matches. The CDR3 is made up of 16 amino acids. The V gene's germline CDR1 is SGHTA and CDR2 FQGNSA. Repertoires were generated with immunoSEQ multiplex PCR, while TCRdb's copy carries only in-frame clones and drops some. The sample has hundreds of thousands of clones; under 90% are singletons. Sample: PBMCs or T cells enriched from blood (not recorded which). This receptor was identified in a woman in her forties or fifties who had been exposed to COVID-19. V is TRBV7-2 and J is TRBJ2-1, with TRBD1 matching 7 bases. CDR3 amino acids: CASSLEGAGVYNEQFF. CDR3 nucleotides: TGTGCCAGCAGCTTAGAGGGGGCAGGGGTCTACAATGAGCAGTTCTTC. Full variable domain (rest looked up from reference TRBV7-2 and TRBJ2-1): GAGVSQSPSNKVTEKGKDVELRCDPISGHTALYWYRQSLGQGLEFLIYFQGNSAPDKSGLPSDRFSAERTGGSVSTLTIQRTQQEDSAVYLCASSLEGAGVYNEQFFGPGTRLTVL.